The 12 T cell receptor beta chains reported below all come from one sample, sequenced in a study of human T cells and chemical hapten exposure. TCRdb recomputed calls from the RACE reads with MiXCR, one row per CDR3 protein. Here the sample spans more than 250,000 distinct CDR3 sequences, approximately 8.4% being singletons. Time point indicated: pre-sensitization, week 0. The treatment is: therapeutic diphenylcyclopropenone sensitization with weekly scalp DPC. Sequences were derived from whole blood, sampled in connection with sensitization to the hapten diphenylcyclopropenone (DPC). These receptors all stem from a woman aged 40 to 50 with alopecia areata. Some clones in this sample may be carry-over from other donors' samples.

The chain couples TRBV5-4 to TRBJ1-4; D is unclear. Trimming took 3 bases from V and 5 from J, leaving 11 bases between them. CDR3 length: 14 residues. Germline lookup yields CDR1 SGHNT and CDR2 YYREEE (reference sequence). CDR3 nucleotides: TGTGCCAGCAGCTGGATGGGAAGGAATGAAAAACTGTTTTTT. It translates to CASSWMGRNEKLFF. The entire variable domain, with the rest obtained from reference TRBV5-4 and TRBJ1-4, is as follows: ETGVTQSPTHLIKTRGQQVTLRCSSQSGHNTVSWYQQALGQGPQFIFQYYREEENGRGNFPPRFSGLQFPNYSSELNVNALELDDSALYLCASSWMGRNEKLFFGSGTQLSVL.

The chain joins TRBV12-3 or TRBV12-4 to TRBJ2-6, with a possible D match to TRBD1 (6 bases). The ends were cut back, 8 bases at V and 7 bases at J, with 21 bases in the middle. The CDR3 covers 16 residues. The CDR3 region has the DNA TGTGCCAGCCGCAAAGGGACACGCCTTACCGCCAACGTCCTGACTTTC. It encodes CASRKGTRLTANVLTF.

This clonotype showed up just a few times. The chain recombines TRBV6-5 with TRBJ1-2; 7 positions match TRBD1. The trim removed 5 bases at V and 2 bases at J, leaving 2 bases unmatched. Germline V gene data show CDR1 as MNHEY and CDR2 as SVGAGI. This CDR3 region has 13 residues. This CDR3 reads CASSTQGNYGYTF. CDR3 sequence (DNA): TGTGCCAGCAGTACACAGGGGAACTATGGCTACACCTTC.

V and J are TRBV10-3 and TRBJ2-1; 7 bases match TRBD2. J was trimmed by 2 bases and V by 9 bases; bases with no gene match: 7. The CDR3 has 14 residues. Germline values: CDR1 ENHRY, CDR2 SYGVKD. The CDR3 DNA reads TGTGCCATAGGCGGGAGTACCACCTACAATGAGCAGTTCTTC. Translated, it gives CAIGGSTTYNEQFF.

The sample holds many counts of this clonotype. The V and J genes are TRBV5-1 and TRBJ2-5; 9 bases agree with TRBD2. The CDR3 loop spans 14 amino acids. Germline V CDR1 and CDR2: SGHRS, YFSETQ. Trimming took 4 bases from V and 5 from J; bases not matched to a gene: 6. CDR3 residues: CASSLFLAGETQYF. In DNA, the CDR3 is TGCGCCAGCAGCCTATTCCTAGCGGGGGAGACCCAGTACTTC.

This chain joins TRBV3-1 and TRBJ2-2; D may be TRBD1 or TRBD2 (5 bases each). Trimming stripped 4 bases from V and 6 bases from J, with 18 bases between. Germline lookup yields CDR1 LGHDT and CDR2 YNNKEL (reference sequence). The CDR3 contains 16 residues. CDR3 bases: TGTGCCAGCAGCCTTACCGGGACGCTCAACGCCGGGGAGCTGTTTTTT. Translating it yields CASSLTGTLNAGELFF.

The CDR3 DNA reads TGTGCCAGCAGTGAGAGCGGGGTCCAAGAGACCCAGTACTTC. Translating gives CASSESGVQETQYF. This chain connects TRBV27 to TRBJ2-5; 7 bases match TRBD2. V dropped 5 bases and J dropped 1; count of bases not matched to a gene: 4. This CDR3 has 14 amino acids. Per the germline V gene, CDR1 is MNHEY and CDR2 is SMNVEV (reference sequence).

This clonotype was seen repeatedly, ten times or more. V gene TRBV29-1 combines with J gene TRBJ1-2, with D maybe TRBD1 (5 bases). The germline CDR1 and CDR2 sequences are SQVTM and ANQGSEA. V lost 2 bases and J lost 0, with 10 bases in between. The CDR3 consists of 14 residues. In nucleotides, the CDR3 is TGCAGCGTTGAAAGCACAGGAGCTAACTATGGCTACACCTTC. Translating it yields CSVESTGANYGYTF.

This clonotype was recorded at least ten times. The rearrangement links TRBV27 to TRBJ1-2; D gene unclear. The germline CDR1 and CDR2 sequences are MNHEY and SMNVEV (reference sequence). This CDR3 has 15 amino acids. The V end lost 0 bases, the J end lost 0 bases, and 8 bases lay between the germline ends. CDR3 amino acids: CASSLSAAANYGYTF. CDR3 nucleotide sequence: TGTGCCAGCAGTTTATCGGCGGCAGCTAACTATGGCTACACCTTC.

There are a few counts of this clonotype. The genes are TRBV28 and TRBJ2-7; 11 bases align to TRBD2. Losses at the gene ends were 3 bases for V and 6 bases for J; bases not matched to a gene: 10. Germline assignment: CDR1 MDHEN and CDR2 SYDVKM. The CDR3 totals 16 residues. This CDR3 reads CASSFSGTSGLSEQYF. The DNA for the CDR3 is TGTGCCAGCAGTTTTTCCGGGACTAGCGGCCTCTCCGAGCAGTACTTC.

This clonotype came up many times. The V and J genes are TRBV12-3 or TRBV12-4 and TRBJ2-7, with D tentatively TRBD1 (5 bases). This CDR3 comprises 13 residues. V lost 5 bases and J lost 8, with 16 bases in between. In DNA, the CDR3 is TGTGCCAGCAGTGGGGCGGAGCTGAAGAAGCAGTACTTC. It specifies CASSGAELKKQYF.

The chain combines TRBV6-2 or TRBV6-3 with TRBJ2-1; D ambiguous. This CDR3 is 15 amino acids long. Between the trimmed V and J ends, which lost 6 bases and 3 bases, there was a span of 15 bases. Per the germline V gene, CDR1 is MNHEY and CDR2 is SVGEGT. Here the CDR3 reads CASSLTGRIYNEQFF. CDR3 nucleotides: TGTGCCAGCAGCCTGACCGGACGGATCTACAATGAGCAGTTCTTC.